Each of the 30 T cell receptor beta chains below was sequenced from the same sample in a study of vaccination and CD4 T cells after COVID-19. With the Oncomine TCR Beta short-read assay, DNA from cultured CD4+ T cells was sequenced. TCRdb redid the calling of the PCR reads with MiXCR, one entry per CDR3 protein. The sample includes about 10,000 distinct CDR3 sequences, 25% to 35% of them seen just once. Treatment meaning: approximately 9-day PBMC culture with coronavirus spike peptide pools or control peptides (ViraFEST assay). The antigens of these receptors remain unknown. The sequences come from CD4+ T cells from blood, cultured in vitro, collected after SARS-CoV-2 vaccination. The source is a human donor who had recovered from COVID-19.

This clonotype appeared a few times. This chain joins TRBV15 and TRBJ1-5, with D uncertain. Germline V gene data show CDR1 as LNHNV and CDR2 as YYDKDF (reference sequence). This CDR3 is 18 amino acids long. With 8 bases removed from V and 4 bases from J, the gap between germline ends came to 27 bases. CDR3 sequence (DNA): TGTGCCACCCATTCGGGCTCAGCCCAAAGATCGTTTAATCAGCCCCAGCATTTT. Protein product: CATHSGSAQRSFNQPQHF.

This clonotype occurred a few times. This sequence joins TRBV7-9 and TRBJ1-1, with 9 bases lining up with TRBD1. Trimming removed 5 bases from V and 5 bases from J; junction bases left unmatched: 9. The germline V gene encodes CDR1 SEHNR and CDR2 FQNEAQ (reference sequence). This CDR3 spans 15 amino acids. The CDR3 region has the DNA TGTGCCAGCAGCCCCAACAGGGGGCGGCGGACTGAAGCTTTCTTT. Protein: CASSPNRGRRTEAFF.

In this sample, this clonotype turned up a few times. CDR3 in DNA: TGTGCCAGCAGAAATGCCCGGACCCTCGGTCAGCCCCAGCATTTT. Amino acids: CASRNARTLGQPQHF. This rearrangement joins TRBV28 to TRBJ1-5, with no clear D. Looked up from germline, CDR1 is MDHEN and CDR2 is SYDVKM. This CDR3 spans 15 amino acids. Deletions cut 6 bases from V and 6 bases from J, with 18 bases between.

This chain connects TRBV7-9 to TRBJ2-7, with D tentatively TRBD2 (6 bases). Trimming shortened V by 8 bases and J by 2 bases, and 10 bases separated the two germline ends. This CDR3 has 12 amino acids. The V gene's germline CDR1 is SEHNR and CDR2 FQNEAQ (reference sequence). The CDR3 sequence: CASQGEAYEQYF. In DNA, the CDR3 is TGTGCCAGCCAAGGGGAGGCCTACGAGCAGTACTTC.

J is TRBJ2-3 and V is TRBV11-2; 7 bases fit TRBD1. The CDR3 length is 17 residues. Germline V lookup: CDR1 SGHAT, CDR2 FQNNGV. Losses at the gene ends were 5 bases for V and 3 bases for J; bases not matched to a gene: 14. The CDR3 loop reads CASSPLGFRGLTDTQYF. The CDR3 DNA sequence: TGTGCCAGCAGCCCTCTCGGCTTTAGGGGGCTTACAGATACGCAGTATTTT.

There are a few counts of this clonotype. The genes are TRBV4-2 and TRBJ2-7, with 7 bases identical to TRBD1. The V gene's germline CDR1 is LGHNA and CDR2 YNFKEQ. V lost 3 bases to trimming and J lost 2 bases; unmatched junction nucleotides: 13. This CDR3 is 17 amino acids long. The CDR3 region has the DNA TGTGCCAGCAGCCACTACCATTTAGGGGGCGGCCCCTACGAGCAGTACTTC. This translates into CASSHYHLGGGPYEQYF.

The V and J genes are TRBV19 and TRBJ2-5, with 7 bases lining up with TRBD1. CDR1 LNHDA and CDR2 SQIVND come from the germline V gene (reference sequence). The CDR3 extends over 15 amino acids. J lost 5 bases, V lost 1 base, and 7 bases had no gene match. The chain's CDR3 is CASSIGGGLGETQYF. The CDR3 DNA sequence: TGTGCCAGTAGTATAGGAGGGGGCTTAGGGGAGACCCAGTACTTC.

The J gene is TRBJ1-6, the V gene TRBV3-1; D unresolved. Trimming removed 1 base at V and 4 bases at J, with 17 bases between. CDR1 and CDR2 (germline): LGHDT, YNNKEL (reference sequence). The CDR3 is made up of 18 amino acids. The CDR3 sequence: CASSQGRAGYPYNSPLHF. As DNA, the CDR3 is TGTGCCAGCAGCCAAGGGCGGGCGGGATACCCGTATAATTCACCCCTCCACTTT.

The V and J genes are TRBV7-3 and TRBJ1-1; D not resolved. Germline loops: CDR1 SGHTA, CDR2 FQGTGA. V lost 2 bases and J 6 bases, leaving 10 bases between the germline ends. This CDR3 region has 13 residues. The CDR3 bases are TGTGCCAGCAGCTTAGGGTCGACGGCTGAAGCTTTCTTT. This gives the protein CASSLGSTAEAFF.

Written as DNA, the CDR3 is TGTGCCAGCAGTTTGAGGGGGCCAGCTAACTATGGCTACACCTTC. Translating it yields CASSLRGPANYGYTF. The chain joins TRBV28 to TRBJ1-2; 7 nucleotides line up with TRBD1. V was clipped by 3 bases and J by 0 bases; unmatched bases: 4. This CDR3 region has 15 residues. Per the germline V gene, CDR1 is MDHEN and CDR2 is SYDVKM.

The CDR3, as DNA: TGCGCCAGCAGCCAAGGACAAGCCAATCAGCCCCAGCATTTT. Residues: CASSQGQANQPQHF. The rearrangement links TRBV4-1 to TRBJ1-5; D not certain. The germline CDR1 and CDR2 sequences are MGHRA and YSYEKL. Between the trimmed V and J ends, which lost 1 base and 3 bases, there was a span of 7 bases. There are 14 residues in the CDR3.

The chain joins TRBV24-1 to TRBJ2-5; tentative D call: TRBD1 (8 bases). The ends were cut back, 4 bases at V and 0 bases at J, with 20 bases in the middle. The germline CDR1 and CDR2 sequences are KGHDR and SFDVKD. The CDR3 runs to 18 residues. DNA for the CDR3: TGTGCCACCAGTGAGTGGGGGGGGGACAGGACGTACCAAGAGACCCAGTACTTC. It is translated as CATSEWGGDRTYQETQYF.

This clonotype is termed medium-sized (0.01 to 0.1%). This chain joins TRBV6-1 and TRBJ1-2; D is perhaps TRBD1 (5 bases). The CDR3 is made up of 13 amino acids. The V gene's germline CDR1 is MNHNS and CDR2 SASEGT. The germline V and J ends were trimmed by 7 bases and 1 base, with 10 bases remaining between them. CDR3 in DNA: TGTGCCAGCACCCGGGGGGGTAACTATGGCTACACCTTC. Amino acid sequence: CASTRGGNYGYTF.

The rearrangement links TRBV5-6 to TRBJ1-5; 7 bases line up with TRBD1. Germline V gene data show CDR1 as SGHDT and CDR2 as YYEEEE. V dropped 2 bases and J dropped 6; count of bases not matched to a gene: 5. The CDR3 contains 14 residues. CDR3 bases: TGTGCCAGCAGCTTTGGTCAGGGGGGTCAGCCCCAGCATTTT. It yields the protein CASSFGQGGQPQHF.

The V call is TRBV6-1, the J call TRBJ2-1, with 7 bases fitting TRBD1. V trimming: 6 bases; J trimming: 6 bases; junction bases outside the gene matches: 5. The germline V gene encodes CDR1 MNHNS and CDR2 SASEGT. The CDR3 spans 13 residues. The CDR3 DNA sequence: TGTGCCAGCAGCTCGGGACAGTTCAATGAGCAGTTCTTC. Its protein product is CASSSGQFNEQFF.

V and J are TRBV6-5 and TRBJ1-5; D gene ambiguous. V lost 2 bases and J 8 bases, leaving 10 bases between the germline ends. This CDR3 is built from 13 residues. The germline V gene has CDR1 MNHEY and CDR2 SVGAGI. The CDR3 DNA reads TGTGCCAGCAGTTACGAGCTTTATGAGCCCCAGCATTTT. Translated, it gives CASSYELYEPQHF.

The chain carries TRBV12-3 or TRBV12-4 and TRBJ2-3; 12 bases line up with TRBD2. The CDR3 loop spans 17 amino acids. V lost 2 bases, J lost 6 bases, and 9 bases stayed unmatched. The CDR3 is CASSLWASGRAGDTQYF. The DNA for the CDR3 is TGTGCCAGCAGTTTATGGGCTAGCGGGAGGGCCGGTGATACGCAGTATTTT.

The chain couples TRBV7-3 to TRBJ1-1, with D tentatively TRBD1 (5 bases). Trimming pared 0 bases from V and 6 bases from J, leaving 14 bases between. This CDR3 has 15 residues. The germline CDR1 and CDR2 sequences are SGHTA and FQGTGA. The CDR3 DNA is TGTGCCAGCAGCTTAACGTCCTTCGGGGGTTCTGAAGCTTTCTTT. It is translated as CASSLTSFGGSEAFF.

This clonotype was observed a few times. This chain joins TRBV28 and TRBJ1-2; D is perhaps TRBD1 (5 bases). Trimming left V 2 bases short and J 4 bases short, with 14 bases between. Germline CDR1 and CDR2: MDHEN and SYDVKM. The CDR3 runs to 15 residues. The CDR3 sequence is CASSLTLRVLYGYTF. In nucleotides, the CDR3 is TGTGCCAGCAGTTTAACACTCAGGGTTCTCTATGGCTACACCTTC.

The chain combines TRBV6-2 or TRBV6-3 with TRBJ2-7; D is possibly TRBD2 (6 bases). The CDR3 extends over 13 amino acids. Germline V CDR1 and CDR2: MNHEY, SVGEGT. V was trimmed by 3 bases and J by 5 bases, leaving 11 bases between them. The CDR3 loop is CASSYSGPNEQYF. CDR3 sequence (DNA): TGTGCCAGCAGTTATAGCGGACCAAACGAGCAGTACTTC.

This clonotype has only a few counts. The gene calls are TRBV20-1 and TRBJ1-4, with TRBD1 matching over 9 bases. The CDR3 contains 13 residues. From germline, CDR1 is DFQATT and CDR2 SNEGSKA (reference sequence). V shed 5 bases and J 3 bases; nucleotides not matched to a gene: 1. CDR3 amino acids: CSAGQGPNEKLFF. The DNA for the CDR3 is TGCAGTGCTGGACAGGGGCCTAATGAAAAACTGTTTTTT.

The CDR3 DNA sequence: TGTGCCAGCAGTTCGGACAGGGGGTACGGCTACACCTTC. Translated: CASSSDRGYGYTF. The chain recombines TRBV7-2 with TRBJ1-2; 10 bases agree with TRBD1. The CDR3 covers 13 residues. Trimming at V came to 6 bases and at J to 8 bases, leaving 6 bases not matched to a gene. Germline CDR1 and CDR2: SGHTA and FQGNSA.

This clonotype was observed a few times. The chain couples TRBV6-1 to TRBJ1-2; no firm D call. Looked up from germline, CDR1 is MNHNS and CDR2 is SASEGT. This CDR3 has 15 residues. Trimming shortened V by 2 bases and J by 8 bases, and 18 bases separated the two germline ends. CDR3 nucleotides: TGTGCCAGCAGTGAACGGTCCGCACCCCGGTGGGGCTACACCTTC. It codes for CASSERSAPRWGYTF.

This clonotype was recorded a few times. The CDR3 DNA is TGTGCCAGCAGTCGACAGGGAGCCACCGGGGAGCTGTTTTTT. This sequence encodes CASSRQGATGELFF. The chain joins TRBV6-1 to TRBJ2-2, with TRBD1 matching 7 bases. The CDR3 length is 14 residues. CDR1 and CDR2 (germline): MNHNS, SASEGT. The trim removed 5 bases at V and 4 bases at J, leaving 4 bases unmatched.

This clonotype was counted only a few times. J is TRBJ2-1 and V is TRBV20-1, with D perhaps TRBD2 (5 bases). The germline V and J ends were trimmed by 0 bases and 3 bases, with 12 bases remaining between them. Germline V gene lookup returns CDR1 DFQATT and CDR2 SNEGSKA (reference sequence). The CDR3 is made up of 15 amino acids. CDR3 amino acids: CSARDVQRNYNEQFF. The DNA for the CDR3 is TGCAGTGCTAGAGACGTCCAGCGGAACTACAATGAGCAGTTCTTC.

The V and J genes are TRBV29-1 and TRBJ2-4; 8 bases agree with TRBD1. This CDR3 has 14 residues. Germline CDR1 reads SQVTM; CDR2 reads ANQGSEA. The J segment lost 9 bases and the V segment lost 4 bases, leaving 11 bases of the junction unmatched. For the CDR3, the DNA is TGCAGCGTTGGAAGGACAGGGTTTAAAGGCATTCAGTACTTC. Its translation: CSVGRTGFKGIQYF. The full variable domain, rest sourced from reference TRBV29-1 and TRBJ2-4, is SAVISQKPSRDICQRGTSLTIQCQVDSQVTMMFWYRQQPGQSLTLIATANQGSEATYESGFVIDKFPISRPNLTFSTLTVSNMSPEDSSIYLCSVGRTGFKGIQYFGAGTRLSVL.

This rearrangement joins TRBV6-5 to TRBJ1-1; D uncertain. The CDR3 has 15 residues. Trimming took 0 bases from V and 1 from J, leaving 9 bases between them. Germline CDR1 MNHEY, CDR2 SVGAGI. CDR3 region: CASSYSRHQNTEAFF. CDR3 DNA: TGTGCCAGCAGTTACTCGAGGCACCAGAACACTGAAGCTTTCTTT.

This clonotype was counted between two and nine times. J is TRBJ2-3 and V is TRBV19; D may be TRBD2 (6 bases). This CDR3 comprises 15 residues. The germline V and J ends were trimmed by 7 bases and 2 bases, with 16 bases remaining between them. Germline lookup yields CDR1 LNHDA and CDR2 SQIVND (reference sequence). CDR3 nucleotides: TGTGCCAGTACCCGGGTATGGGGGGACACAGATACGCAGTATTTT. It translates to CASTRVWGDTDTQYF.

The rearrangement links TRBV7-3 to TRBJ2-2, with D maybe TRBD2 (5 bases). The germline V gene encodes CDR1 SGHTA and CDR2 FQGTGA. V was trimmed by 5 bases and J by 6 bases, leaving 10 bases between them. The CDR3 is 13 amino acids. CDR3 in DNA: TGTGCCAGCAGCCCCCCCGGGGCCGGGGAGCTGTTTTTT. This codes for CASSPPGAGELFF.

V and J are TRBV24-1 and TRBJ1-2; TRBD1 might be the D (5 bases). Germline-derived CDR1 and CDR2 are KGHDR and SFDVKD. The V gene lost 7 bases and the J gene lost 4 bases, with 15 bases spanning the gap. The CDR3 is made up of 14 amino acids. The CDR3: CATSPRGGTYGYTF. CDR3 DNA: TGTGCCACCAGCCCACGGGGAGGGACCTATGGCTACACCTTC.